The 22 T cell receptor beta chains in this list originate from one sample, sequenced in a study of immune characterization of retroperitoneal liposarcoma (dated by TCRdb to the late 2010s). Library construction relied on PCR. Instrument on record: NextSeq 500. TCRdb reanalyzed the raw reads on its own, using fastp at Q25 for trimming and MiXCR for clone calling, and kept in-frame beta chains. Rows with a matching CDR3 protein are joined into one entry that keeps the most common DNA and genes. The sample data list some 15,000 distinct CDR3 sequences, and around 50% of these were observed just once. The ten largest clones take up 9% to 15% of the sample. Sequenced material: tumor tissue. These receptor sequences come from a female donor with retroperitoneal liposarcoma.

The chain recombines TRBV6-6 with TRBJ2-5, with 9 bases lining up with TRBD2. Germline V gene sequence: CDR1 MNHNY, CDR2 SVGAGI (reference sequence). Germline trimming cut 7 bases from V and 5 bases from J; bases unmatched to any gene: 11. There are 15 residues in the CDR3. The CDR3 is CASILTSGGWETQYF. The CDR3 DNA is TGTGCCAGCATCTTGACTAGCGGTGGATGGGAGACCCAGTACTTC.

The chain carries TRBV6-2 or TRBV6-3 and TRBJ2-4; 8 bases are a match to TRBD1. V shed 7 bases and J 6 bases; nucleotides not matched to a gene: 2. Germline V gives CDR1 MNHEY, CDR2 SVGEGT. The CDR3 has 12 amino acids. The CDR3 is CASNQGANIQYF. CDR3 DNA: TGTGCCAGCAACCAGGGGGCAAACATTCAGTACTTC.

The chain has TRBV11-2 and TRBJ2-1; the match to TRBD2 covers 9 bases. The assigned J gene may be wrong: the sequence end matches TRBJ2-7 better. The CDR3 has 15 amino acids. Germline V CDR1 and CDR2: SGHAT, FQNNGV. CDR3 region: CASSLGLAGIREQYF. Here the CDR3 DNA reads TGTGCCAGCAGCTTAGGCCTAGCGGGAATTCGCGAGCAGTACTTC.

The genes are TRBV6-5 and TRBJ2-2, with D tentatively TRBD2 (6 bases). With 2 bases removed from V and 10 bases from J, the gap between germline ends came to 14 bases. Germline-derived CDR1 and CDR2 are MNHEY and SVGAGI. The length of the CDR3 is 14 residues. CDR3 DNA: TGTGCCAGCAGTTACAAGGGTAGCGGCGTGGAGCTGTTTTTT. This sequence encodes CASSYKGSGVELFF.

This clonotype is medium-sized. The chain uses TRBV6-1 and TRBJ2-1, with D possibly TRBD2 on 5 matching bases. The CDR3 is 13 amino acids. V lost 7 bases and J 10 bases, leaving 17 bases between the germline ends. The germline V gene has CDR1 MNHNS and CDR2 SASEGT. CDR3 in amino acids: CASKSASKREQFF. For the CDR3, the DNA is TGTGCCAGCAAAAGCGCCTCTAAGCGGGAGCAGTTCTTC.

In its sample, this clonotype ranks as medium-sized. The chain uses TRBV7-2 and TRBJ2-3; 10 bases line up with TRBD2. The germline V gene encodes CDR1 SGHTA and CDR2 FQGNSA. The length of the CDR3 is 15 residues. The V and J ends lost 1 base and 10 bases, in that order; junction bases with no gene match: 8. CDR3 DNA sequence: TGTGCCAGCAGCTTAGGGGGGCTAGCGGGAGACGCGCAGTATTTT. This gives the protein CASSLGGLAGDAQYF.

This chain uses TRBV10-1 with TRBJ2-1; tentatively, D is TRBD1 (6 bases). V lost 1 base and J lost 5, with 9 bases in between. The CDR3 runs 14 residues. Germline V gives CDR1 WNHNN, CDR2 SYGVQD (reference sequence). CDR3 amino acids: CASSEYRANNEQFF. CDR3 in DNA: TGCGCCAGCAGTGAGTACAGGGCCAACAATGAGCAGTTCTTC.

On this clonotype: Germline is not matched at one junction end, which may reflect a read error. CDR3 residues: CASSYTVTGGILIDEQYF. The DNA for the CDR3 is TGTGCCAGCAGTTACACCGTTACGGGAGGCATACTTATCGACGAGCAGTATTTC. V usage is TRBV6-5 and J usage is TRBJ2-5; TRBD2 agrees at 7 bases. CDR3 length equals 18 residues. Germline V gene lookup returns CDR1 MNHEY and CDR2 SVGAGI.

In its sample, this clonotype was seen many times. The gene calls are TRBV12-3 or TRBV12-4 and TRBJ2-5, with D unclear. The DNA end lines up better with TRBJ2-7; the J call may be wrong. The CDR3 runs 13 residues. CDR3 bases: TGTGCCAGCAGTTTAACACAATCCAGCGAGCAGTACTTC. This sequence encodes CASSLTQSSEQYF.

The CDR3 DNA is TGCGCCAGCAGTCCCGGGACAGGGGGCAAAAATGAGCAGTTCTTC. Its protein product is CASSPGTGGKNEQFF. The V and J genes are TRBV10-2 and TRBJ2-1, with TRBD1 identical over 12 bases. The CDR3 runs to 15 residues. V was pared by 5 bases and J by 7 bases, with 6 bases of the junction left unmatched. Germline-derived CDR1 and CDR2 are WSHSY and SAAADI.

V usage is TRBV6-8 and J usage is TRBJ2-3; 8 bases fit TRBD1. The V gene end was trimmed by 5 bases and the J gene end by 6 bases; junction bases not matched to a gene: 4. The CDR3 is 13 residues long. Per the germline V gene, CDR1 is MNHGY and CDR2 is SAAAGT. CDR3 loop: CASSGQGADTQYF. In DNA form, the CDR3 reads TGTGCCAGCAGTGGGCAGGGGGCGGATACGCAGTATTTT.

The chain couples TRBV10-3 to TRBJ2-2; TRBD1 is a possible D gene (6 bases). With 6 bases removed from V and 1 base from J, the gap between germline ends came to 9 bases. Germline CDR1 is ENHRY and CDR2 is SYGVKD. This CDR3 has 14 residues. In DNA form, the CDR3 reads TGTGCCATCAGCTTGGGACAGAACACCGGGGAGCTGTTTTTT. Translated, it gives CAISLGQNTGELFF.

The chain's CDR3 is CASSYGAGLYNEQFF. CDR3 sequence (DNA): TGTGCCAGCAGTTACGGCGCAGGGCTCTACAATGAGCAGTTCTTC. The rearrangement joins TRBV6-1 to TRBJ2-1, with D tentatively TRBD1 (5 bases). The V gene's germline CDR1 is MNHNS and CDR2 SASEGT. The CDR3 runs 15 residues. Trimming took 5 bases from V and 3 from J, leaving 14 bases between them.

The genes are TRBV6-2 or TRBV6-3 and TRBJ2-1, with TRBD2 matching 13 bases. Trimming at V came to 7 bases and at J to 8 bases, leaving 5 bases not matched to a gene. This CDR3 contains 14 residues. CDR1 is MNHEY and CDR2 is SVGEGT in the germline V gene. The CDR3 sequence is CASKTSGGLDEQFF. The DNA for the CDR3 is TGTGCCAGCAAGACTAGCGGGGGGTTGGATGAGCAGTTCTTC.

On this clonotype: Being one base from a much bigger clone, this may be a read error. V usage is TRBV6-9 and J usage is TRBJ2-1; D remains ambiguous. The CDR3 is 12 residues long. V dropped 6 bases and J dropped 9 bases, with 12 bases sitting between them. Per germline, CDR1 MNHGY and CDR2 SVAAGI. CDR3 region: CASSALQAEQFF. For the CDR3, the DNA is TGTGCCAGCAGCGCCCTCCAGGCTGAGCAGTTCTTC.

There are many counts of this clonotype. This chain joins TRBV6-1 and TRBJ1-6; weak D call: TRBD1 (5 bases). This CDR3 has 14 amino acids. CDR1 is MNHNS, CDR2 SASEGT, per germline. V was clipped by 6 bases and J by 8 bases, with 14 bases between them. The CDR3: CASSAGEGYSPLHF. The CDR3, as DNA: TGTGCCAGCAGCGCGGGAGAGGGGTATTCACCCCTCCACTTT.

V is TRBV7-3 and J is TRBJ2-3; D may correspond to TRBD1 or TRBD2 (5 bases each). The germline V gene has CDR1 SGHTA and CDR2 FQGTGA. Trimming pared 1 base from V and 2 bases from J, leaving 10 bases between. CDR3 size: 15 residues. The CDR3 here is CASSLNDGTTDTQYF. CDR3 coding DNA: TGTGCCAGCAGCTTAAATGACGGGACCACAGATACGCAGTATTTT.

About this clonotype itself: This may be a read error: a much more frequent sequence differs by one nucleotide. Because the CDR3 is missing its conserved closing phenylalanine or tryptophan, this is likely a read error. CDR3 in DNA: TGTGCCAGCAGCTTTCGTTCCGGGACAGGGACCTACGAGCAGTTCTGC. As protein: CASSFRSGTGTYEQFC. J is TRBJ2-1 and V is TRBV11-2, with 9 bases identical to TRBD1. Germline trimming cut 3 bases from V and 10 bases from J; bases unmatched to any gene: 13. The CDR3 covers 16 residues. The germline CDR1 and CDR2 sequences are SGHAT and FQNNGV.

This clonotype appeared a few times. The chain has TRBV12-3 or TRBV12-4 and TRBJ2-1, with TRBD2 matching over 15 bases. Unmatched junction bases numbered 8, after V lost 5 bases and J lost 9 bases. CDR3 length equals 16 residues. In DNA, the CDR3 is TGTGCCAGCAGTGCCGGGACTAGCGGGGGGCATAGTGAGCAGTTCTTC. It specifies CASSAGTSGGHSEQFF.

This clonotype was seen a handful of times. This rearrangement joins TRBV11-1 to TRBJ2-3; D is tentatively TRBD1 or TRBD2 (6 bases each). The CDR3 extends over 16 amino acids. The germline V and J ends were trimmed by 2 bases and 3 bases, with 15 bases remaining between them. Per germline, CDR1 SGHAT and CDR2 FQDESV (reference sequence). DNA for the CDR3: TGTGCCAGCAGCTTAACAGGCACAGGGAGGACAGATACGCAGTATTTT. Its protein is CASSLTGTGRTDTQYF.

This clonotype was seen more than once but under ten times. The CDR3 region has the DNA TGTGCCAGCAGTTTCATTCCCGGGACTAGCGGGAGATACGAGCAGTACTTC. Translating it yields CASSFIPGTSGRYEQYF. This chain uses TRBV11-2 with TRBJ2-7, with TRBD2 matching over 14 bases. Per germline, CDR1 SGHAT and CDR2 FQNNGV. V shed 6 bases, J shed 4 bases, and the junction held 11 bases outside the gene matches. This CDR3 spans 17 amino acids. The whole variable domain, filled in from reference TRBV11-2 and TRBJ2-7, reads EAGVAQSPRYKIIEKRQSVAFWCNPISGHATLYWYQQILGQGPKLLIQFQNNGVVDDSQLPKDRFSAERLKGVDSTLKIQPAKLEDSAVYLCASSFIPGTSGRYEQYFGPGTRLTVT.

The genes are TRBV6-5 and TRBJ2-1; TRBD1 might be the D (6 bases). This CDR3 spans 16 amino acids. V was shortened by 2 bases and J by 10 bases, with 21 bases between the two germline ends. Germline V lookup: CDR1 MNHEY, CDR2 SVGAGI. This CDR3 is CASSYGVEAGVGEQFF. DNA of the CDR3: TGTGCCAGCAGTTACGGAGTCGAGGCAGGGGTGGGCGAGCAGTTCTTC.